Following are 22 T cell receptor beta chains from one sample sequenced in a study of T-cell memory formation after mild COVID-19 (dated by TCRdb to about 2021). The receptor library was made with 5' RACE. The sequencer was an Illumina NovaSeq 6000. TCRdb applied fastp at Q25 and MiXCR to the public reads, then kept only in-frame beta chains. Each CDR3 protein appears once, grouped with its most common genes and DNA. For this sample there are a few hundred thousand distinct CDR3 sequences; 19% appear just once. The ten largest clones represent more than 20% of the sample. The specimen sequenced was PBMCs or a T cell subset sorted from them (not recorded which). These receptors originate from a man aged 18-30 years who had mild COVID-19 (a few samples of this study predate the infection). The sample titles of this study are shuffled in the database, so cell type and time point are left out; the donor was told from shared clones.

The chain employs TRBV6-4 and TRBJ2-3; D is possibly TRBD2 (7 bases). CDR1 MRHNA and CDR2 SNTAGT come from the germline V gene. The CDR3 consists of 16 residues. Trimming cost V 3 bases and J 6 bases, with 19 bases left between them. The CDR3 reads CASSERYAGAGDTQYF. In DNA form, the CDR3 reads TGTGCCAGCAGTGAGAGATATGCGGGGGCAGGGGATACGCAGTATTTT.

This clonotype was observed a handful of times. The chain has TRBV2 and TRBJ1-1; D is undetermined. The length of the CDR3 is 16 residues. Between the trimmed V and J ends, which lost 0 bases and 2 bases, there was a span of 13 bases. CDR1 and CDR2 (germline): SNHLY, FYNNEI. In DNA, the CDR3 is TGTGCCAGCAGTGAAGCGCTTACGGGGTTAAACACTGAAGCTTTCTTT. Translated: CASSEALTGLNTEAFF.

This clonotype was found a few times. The rearrangement uses TRBV19 and TRBJ2-3, with TRBD2 identical over 11 bases. Germline V gives CDR1 LNHDA, CDR2 SQIVND (reference sequence). This CDR3 spans 12 amino acids. V lost 9 bases and J lost 5; bases outside the gene matches: 1. The CDR3 coding sequence is TGTGCCAGCGGGACTAGCGGAGATACGCAGTATTTT. Its translation: CASGTSGDTQYF.

The J gene is TRBJ2-3, the V gene TRBV7-9, with D tentatively TRBD2 (5 bases). From germline, CDR1 is SEHNR and CDR2 FQNEAQ (reference sequence). V shed 8 bases and J shed 2 bases, with 14 bases lying between them. CDR3 size: 14 residues. The CDR3 loop reads CASARASVTDTQYF. In DNA, the CDR3 is TGTGCCAGCGCGCGGGCCAGCGTCACAGATACGCAGTATTTT.

This clonotype was seen a few times. The chain couples TRBV3-1 to TRBJ2-7, with a weak D call TRBD2 (6 bases). V lost 4 bases and J lost 0, with 16 bases in between. The CDR3 has 16 residues. Germline values: CDR1 LGHDT, CDR2 YNNKEL (reference sequence). The CDR3 protein is CASSPVGGQSSYEQYF. CDR3 bases: TGTGCCAGCAGCCCCGTGGGGGGTCAGAGCTCCTACGAGCAGTACTTC.

This clonotype was counted between two and nine times. The chain has TRBV27 and TRBJ1-6; TRBD1 is a possible D gene (6 bases). Germline CDR1 is MNHEY and CDR2 is SMNVEV (reference sequence). The CDR3 consists of 15 residues. The germline V and J ends were trimmed by 6 bases and 8 bases, with 17 bases remaining between them. As DNA, the CDR3 is TGTGCCAGCAGAGACCTCCCGACAGGTTATTCACCCCTCCACTTT. It codes for CASRDLPTGYSPLHF.

This chain connects TRBV18 to TRBJ2-1; D possibly matches TRBD1 or TRBD2 (5 bases each). Germline V lookup: CDR1 KGHSH, CDR2 LQKENI. The CDR3 has 14 residues. V was shortened by 5 bases and J by 7 bases, with 15 bases between the two germline ends. CDR3 in DNA: TGTGCCAGCTCAAGTATCGGGGCCGAGAATGAGCAGTTCTTC. It translates to CASSSIGAENEQFF. The whole variable domain, remainder taken from reference TRBV18 and TRBJ2-1, is NAGVMQNPRHLVRRRGQEARLRCSPMKGHSHVYWYRQLPEEGLKFMVYLQKENIIDESGMPKERFSAEFPKEGPSILRIQQVVRGDSAAYFCASSSIGAENEQFFGPGTRLTVL.

The sample holds a few counts of this clonotype. The chain uses TRBV3-1 and TRBJ2-7, with 10 bases aligning to TRBD1. The J segment lost 3 bases and the V segment lost 3 bases, leaving 8 bases of the junction unmatched. CDR1 is LGHDT, CDR2 YNNKEL, per germline (reference sequence). This CDR3 is 16 amino acids long. The CDR3 DNA follows: TGTGCCAGCAGCCAGAGTCCGGGACAGGGGTACTACGAGCAGTACTTC. Its protein is CASSQSPGQGYYEQYF.

Details on this clonotype: Since the CDR3 does not end with the conserved phenylalanine or tryptophan, this likely comes from a read error. The limits of the CDR3 on the DNA are not certain, so only TCRdb's listed CDR3 is given. This chain links TRBV2 with TRBJ2-5; no check of the table's D call, TRBD1, against the DNA was made. Inclusive of both ends, the CDR3 amounts to 12 amino acids. The germline CDR1 and CDR2 sequences are SNHLY and FYNNEI. CDR3 sequence reads: CASSDTGTFAAS.

This clonotype has a handful of counts. The chain joins TRBV12-3 or TRBV12-4 to TRBJ2-3, with D possibly being TRBD1 or TRBD2 (6 bases each). The V end lost 2 bases, the J end lost 0 bases, and 9 bases lay between the germline ends. The CDR3 is 15 amino acids. CDR3 region: CASSLQGTSTDTQYF. Written as DNA, the CDR3 is TGTGCCAGCAGTTTACAGGGGACTAGCACAGATACGCAGTATTTT.

The CDR3 coding sequence is TGTGCCAGCAGCCAGGGATCGAACACCGGGGAGCTGTTTTTT. Translated: CASSQGSNTGELFF. The rearrangement joins TRBV3-1 to TRBJ2-2; no reliable D call. The ends were cut back, 3 bases at V and 0 bases at J, with 5 bases in the middle. Looked up from germline, CDR1 is LGHDT and CDR2 is YNNKEL (reference sequence). The CDR3 loop spans 14 amino acids.

This clonotype has a handful of counts. The genes are TRBV4-3 and TRBJ1-5; D is uncertain. Germline V gives CDR1 LGHNA, CDR2 YSLEER. The CDR3 runs 16 residues. V was trimmed by 0 bases and J by 2 bases, leaving 11 bases between them. In nucleotides, the CDR3 is TGCGCCAGCAGCCAAGAAGTAGTATTGGGCAATCAGCCCCAGCATTTT. It yields the protein CASSQEVVLGNQPQHF.

Only a few counts were recorded for this clonotype. The CDR3 nucleotides read TGTGCCATCAGTGGGGTCGGGACTAGGATGTACGAGCAGTACTTC. Translated: CAISGVGTRMYEQYF. The J gene is TRBJ2-7, the V gene TRBV10-3, with 8 bases identical to TRBD2. With V trimmed by 4 bases and J by 4 bases, 9 bases remained unmatched. Germline V gene sequence: CDR1 ENHRY, CDR2 SYGVKD. This CDR3 has 15 residues.

The chain carries TRBV7-2 and TRBJ1-5, with TRBD1 identical over 7 bases. CDR1 is SGHTA, CDR2 FQGNSA, per germline. The CDR3 has 15 residues. J lost 6 bases, V lost 5 bases, and 10 bases had no gene match. The CDR3 region is CASSRQGGAGQPQHF. The CDR3 nucleotides read TGTGCCAGCAGCCGCCAGGGGGGGGCGGGTCAGCCCCAGCATTTT.

This clonotype has only a few counts. The chain carries TRBV27 and TRBJ2-7; 12 nucleotides match TRBD1. This CDR3 has 15 amino acids. V was pared by 5 bases and J by 6 bases, with 8 bases of the junction left unmatched. Germline CDR1 is MNHEY and CDR2 is SMNVEV (reference sequence). The CDR3 protein is CASSPAGTGGLEQYF. CDR3 sequence (DNA): TGTGCCAGCAGTCCAGCCGGGACAGGGGGCCTCGAGCAGTACTTC.

A few counts support this clonotype. The chain is built from TRBV7-9 and TRBJ1-5; the D gene is possibly TRBD1 (5 bases). V lost 3 bases and J lost 4, with 10 bases in between. In germline, CDR1 is SEHNR, CDR2 FQNEAQ (reference sequence). This CDR3 has 14 residues. The CDR3 coding sequence is TGTGCCAGCAGCTTGGAGGGACGAAATCAGCCCCAGCATTTT. Its protein is CASSLEGRNQPQHF.

This clonotype was seen more than once but under ten times. The V call is TRBV28, the J call TRBJ2-6, with 7 bases lining up with TRBD2. The germline V gene has CDR1 MDHEN and CDR2 SYDVKM. This CDR3 has 17 amino acids. J lost 2 bases, V lost 3 bases, and 7 bases had no gene match. The CDR3 nucleotides read TGTGCCAGCAGTTTGGGGGAGGGCCCGACTGGGGCCAACGTCCTGACTTTC. This gives the protein CASSLGEGPTGANVLTF.

The rearrangement joins TRBV7-9 to TRBJ1-1, with 9 bases lining up with TRBD1. Per germline, CDR1 SEHNR and CDR2 FQNEAQ (reference sequence). V lost 5 bases to trimming and J lost 8 bases; unmatched junction nucleotides: 6. CDR3 length: 13 residues. The CDR3 DNA sequence: TGTGCCAGCAGCCCGGGGACAGGGTGGGAAGCTTTCTTT. It specifies CASSPGTGWEAFF. The full variable domain, in which reference TRBV7-9 and TRBJ1-1 provide the parts outside the CDR3, is DTGVSQNPRHKITKRGQNVTFRCDPISEHNRLYWYRQTLGQGPEFLTYFQNEAQLEKSRLLSDRFSAERPKGSFSTLEIQRTEQGDSAMYLCASSPGTGWEAFFGQGTRLTVV.

The rearrangement joins TRBV20-1 to TRBJ2-7; D might be TRBD2 (7 bases). V lost 1 base and J 4 bases, leaving 11 bases between the germline ends. Germline V CDR1 and CDR2: DFQATT, SNEGSKA (reference sequence). This CDR3 is 13 amino acids long. CDR3 in DNA: TGCAGTGCTAGAGTGGGGGGGCAATACGAGCAGTACTTC. This codes for CSARVGGQYEQYF.

The chain couples TRBV6-5 to TRBJ1-2; a possible D gene is TRBD1 (5 bases). The length of the CDR3 is 13 residues. Germline V gene sequence: CDR1 MNHEY, CDR2 SVGAGI. V was cut by 6 bases and J by 1 base, with 9 bases left in between. The CDR3 loop reads CASRGTLNYGYTF. The CDR3 bases are TGTGCCAGCAGAGGGACGCTTAACTATGGCTACACCTTC.

The chain uses TRBV29-1 and TRBJ2-4; D may correspond to TRBD1 or TRBD2 (5 bases each). V lost 3 bases, J lost 6 bases, and 12 bases lay in between. CDR1 is SQVTM and CDR2 is ANQGSEA in the germline V gene. The CDR3 is 13 residues long. CDR3 nucleotides: TGCAGCGTTGACGTGGGGGACGGAAACATTCAGTACTTC. The encoded protein is CSVDVGDGNIQYF.

The chain links TRBV5-1 to TRBJ1-2, with 12 bases that match TRBD1. With V trimmed by 4 bases and J by 9 bases, 4 bases remained unmatched. Germline lookup yields CDR1 SGHRS and CDR2 YFSETQ. This CDR3 region has 13 residues. The CDR3 bases are TGCGCCAGCAGCGTGGGACAGGGGGCTAGCTACACCTTC. Translating gives CASSVGQGASYTF. Full variable domain (remainder filled in from reference TRBV5-1 and TRBJ1-2): KAGVTQTPRYLIKTRGQQVTLSCSPISGHRSVSWYQQTPGQGLQFLFEYFSETQRNKGNFPGRFSGRQFSNSRSEMNVSTLELGDSALYLCASSVGQGASYTFGSGTRLTVV.